The 30 T cell receptor beta chains presented below share a single source sample, sequenced in a study of blood T cell repertoires in COVID-19 (dated by TCRdb to 2018 to 2021). The library was built by means of the immunoSEQ multiplex PCR assay. Not all clones reach the TCRdb copy of this immuneACCESS table, which keeps in-frame sequences only. Checked studies attribute under half of the gap to unresolved V genes and leave the rest unexplained. This sample is represented by around 85,000 clones; roughly 89% of them were singletons. 5% to 5.5% of the sample comes from the top ten. The source material was peripheral blood. All receptors derive from a man in his fifties or sixties with acute or convalescent COVID-19.

The rearrangement links TRBV13 to TRBJ2-7, with D possibly TRBD2 on 6 matching bases. Germline V lookup: CDR1 PRHDT, CDR2 FYEKMQ (reference sequence). The CDR3 totals 15 residues. Trimming pared 5 bases from V and 3 bases from J, leaving 17 bases between. CDR3 sequence: CASSARDSGSYEQYF. The CDR3 nucleotides read TGTGCCAGCAGCGCCCGGGACTCGGGGAGCTACGAGCAGTACTTC.

V gene TRBV5-6 combines with J gene TRBJ2-2, with 7 bases matching TRBD2. V dropped 3 bases and J dropped 7; count of bases not matched to a gene: 3. Germline V CDR1 and CDR2: SGHDT, YYEEEE. The CDR3 totals 13 residues. The CDR3 region has the DNA TGTGCCAGCAGCTCCACGGGGGGCGGGGAGCTGTTTTTT. This translates into CASSSTGGGELFF.

The rearrangement links TRBV19 to TRBJ1-4; D gene unclear. Trimming cost V 5 bases and J 5 bases, with 6 bases left between them. The V gene's germline CDR1 is LNHDA and CDR2 SQIVND (reference sequence). This CDR3 has 12 residues. The DNA of the CDR3 is TGTGCCAGTAGTCCCCGGAATGAAAAACTGTTTTTT. Translating gives CASSPRNEKLFF.

The CDR3 loop reads CSVGTGGDEKLFF. Written as DNA, the CDR3 is TGCAGCGTCGGGACAGGGGGTGATGAAAAACTGTTTTTT. The chain uses TRBV29-1 and TRBJ1-4, with TRBD1 identical over 11 bases. CDR3 length equals 13 residues. Germline values: CDR1 SQVTM, CDR2 ANQGSEA. V gave up 6 bases and J gave up 6 bases; unmatched junction bases: 3.

The chain joins TRBV11-2 to TRBJ1-6; TRBD1 aligns across 10 bases. V dropped 2 bases and J dropped 9; count of bases not matched to a gene: 10. Looked up from germline, CDR1 is SGHAT and CDR2 is FQNNGV. The CDR3 has 17 amino acids. The CDR3 nucleotides read TGTGCCAGCAGCTTAAGAAGCCCGGGACAGGGGATTTCACCCCTCCACTTT. Its translation: CASSLRSPGQGISPLHF.

The V and J genes are TRBV2 and TRBJ2-3; the match to TRBD1 covers 7 bases. Looked up from germline, CDR1 is SNHLY and CDR2 is FYNNEI. Trimming took 2 bases from V and 1 from J; bases not matched to a gene: 0. CDR3 length equals 14 residues. The CDR3, as DNA: TGTGCCAGCAGTGAACAGGGGGGCACAGATACGCAGTATTTT. Translating gives CASSEQGGTDTQYF. The full variable domain, rest sourced from reference TRBV2 and TRBJ2-3, is EPEVTQTPSHQVTQMGQEVILRCVPISNHLYFYWYRQILGQKVEFLVSFYNNEISEKSEIFDDQFSVERPDGSNFTLKIRSTKLEDSAMYFCASSEQGGTDTQYFGPGTRLTVL.

The J gene is TRBJ1-3, the V gene TRBV5-1, with D unresolved. V was trimmed by 5 bases and J by 0 bases, leaving 12 bases between them. Germline lookup yields CDR1 SGHRS and CDR2 YFSETQ. The CDR3 has 15 residues. The CDR3 loop is CASRERDYSGNTIYF. The CDR3 coding sequence is TGCGCCAGCAGGGAGAGGGATTACTCTGGAAACACCATATATTTT.

The chain recombines TRBV4-1 with TRBJ1-6; tentative D call: TRBD1 (6 bases). V dropped 1 base and J dropped 10 bases, with 20 bases sitting between them. The CDR3 is 17 residues long. CDR1 MGHRA and CDR2 YSYEKL come from the germline V gene. CDR3 sequence reads: CASSQARGGGRDSPLHF. CDR3 DNA: TGCGCCAGCAGCCAAGCCCGGGGAGGGGGACGAGACTCACCCCTCCACTTT.

The chain links TRBV29-1 to TRBJ2-2; the D gene is possibly TRBD2 (5 bases). The CDR3 loop spans 17 amino acids. Germline assignment: CDR1 SQVTM and CDR2 ANQGSEA. Between the trimmed V and J ends, which lost 5 bases and 3 bases, there was a span of 22 bases. CDR3 nucleotides: TGCAGCGTTATGGATGACCGGGGAGTTGAAGACACCGGGGAGCTGTTTTTT. Its translation is CSVMDDRGVEDTGELFF.

The V gene is TRBV19, the J gene TRBJ2-1, with TRBD2 as a possible D gene (7 bases). CDR1 is LNHDA and CDR2 is SQIVND in the germline V gene (reference sequence). The CDR3 has 13 residues. Trimming removed 4 bases at V and 8 bases at J, with 12 bases between. Written as DNA, the CDR3 is TGTGCCAGTAGTAATTCGGGGGGCTATGAGCAGTTCTTC. Residues: CASSNSGGYEQFF.

The genes are TRBV7-2 and TRBJ2-7; D is undetermined. Looked up from germline, CDR1 is SGHTA and CDR2 is FQGNSA. CDR3 size: 14 residues. Trimming took off 7 bases at V and 2 bases at J, with 15 bases between the two ends. CDR3 residues: CASISVPGPYEQYF. The CDR3, as DNA: TGTGCCAGCATCTCAGTCCCAGGCCCCTACGAGCAGTACTTC.

The chain links TRBV2 to TRBJ1-5; a possible D gene is TRBD1 (5 bases). The CDR3 is made up of 15 amino acids. In germline, CDR1 is SNHLY, CDR2 FYNNEI. V dropped 4 bases and J dropped 1 base, with 11 bases sitting between them. This chain's CDR3 is CASSGRAGSNQPQHF. The DNA for the CDR3 is TGTGCCAGCAGTGGCAGGGCCGGGAGCAATCAGCCCCAGCATTTT.

The rearrangement links TRBV19 to TRBJ1-5; unclear D gene. Germline V CDR1 and CDR2: LNHDA, SQIVND (reference sequence). V lost 5 bases, J lost 3 bases, and 5 bases lay in between. This CDR3 is 12 amino acids long. The CDR3 nucleotides are TGTGCCAGTAGTCCTTACAATCAGCCCCAGCATTTT. Its translation: CASSPYNQPQHF.

V usage is TRBV2 and J usage is TRBJ1-4; D perhaps matches TRBD1 (6 bases). V shed 6 bases and J shed 5 bases, with 10 bases lying between them. The length of the CDR3 is 13 residues. Germline CDR1 reads SNHLY; CDR2 reads FYNNEI. The CDR3, as DNA: TGTGCCAGCAGGAGACAGGAGAATGAAAAACTGTTTTTT. Translation: CASRRQENEKLFF.

The chain couples TRBV2 to TRBJ1-5, with 10 bases identical to TRBD1. With 4 bases clipped from V and 2 bases from J, the junction kept 5 bases outside the gene matches. There are 16 residues in the CDR3. Germline V gene sequence: CDR1 SNHLY, CDR2 FYNNEI. The CDR3 coding sequence is TGTGCCAGCAGTGGACAGGGGGCGCGGGGCAATCAGCCCCAGCATTTT. It translates to CASSGQGARGNQPQHF. Together with reference TRBV2 and TRBJ1-5, the CDR3 gives the full variable domain: EPEVTQTPSHQVTQMGQEVILRCVPISNHLYFYWYRQILGQKVEFLVSFYNNEISEKSEIFDDQFSVERPDGSNFTLKIRSTKLEDSAMYFCASSGQGARGNQPQHFGDGTRLSIL.

The genes are TRBV7-3 and TRBJ2-1; no clear D gene. The length of the CDR3 is 13 residues. In germline, CDR1 is SGHTA, CDR2 FQGTGA. V dropped 4 bases and J dropped 8 bases, with 12 bases sitting between them. The CDR3 loop reads CASSSTQLHEQFF. CDR3 in DNA: TGTGCCAGCAGCTCGACACAGCTCCATGAGCAGTTCTTC.

The chain combines TRBV6-2 or TRBV6-3 with TRBJ2-2, with D maybe TRBD2 (5 bases). The CDR3 has 14 residues. Germline lookup yields CDR1 MNHEY and CDR2 SVGEGT. V lost 1 base, J lost 8 bases, and 11 bases lay in between. The CDR3 here is CASSYYPGTGELFF. Written as DNA, the CDR3 is TGTGCCAGCAGTTACTACCCGGGAACTGGGGAGCTGTTTTTT.

This CDR3 is CASSPKGLGNQPQHF. The CDR3 DNA follows: TGCGCCAGCAGCCCAAAGGGGTTGGGGAATCAGCCCCAGCATTTT. The chain employs TRBV4-1 and TRBJ1-5; perhaps TRBD1 as D (5 bases). Germline V gene lookup returns CDR1 MGHRA and CDR2 YSYEKL. This CDR3 has 15 residues. Trimming removed 4 bases from V and 4 bases from J, with 14 bases in between.

The V gene is TRBV11-2, the J gene TRBJ2-3; D is uncertain. The CDR3 has 14 residues. The V gene's germline CDR1 is SGHAT and CDR2 FQNNGV. Trimming shortened V by 3 bases and J by 1 base, and 8 bases separated the two germline ends. The CDR3 sequence is CASSFVFRTDTQYF. The CDR3 DNA reads TGTGCCAGCAGCTTCGTTTTCCGCACAGATACGCAGTATTTT.

The genes are TRBV7-2 and TRBJ1-6; 11 bases are a match to TRBD1. The junction had 3 bases not matched to a gene; V was cut back by 5 bases and J by 6 bases. CDR3 length: 15 residues. Germline V gene sequence: CDR1 SGHTA, CDR2 FQGNSA. This CDR3 reads CASSLGQGANSPLHF. The CDR3 DNA sequence: TGTGCCAGCAGCCTCGGACAGGGGGCTAATTCACCCCTCCACTTT.

This clone was found once. V gene TRBV19 combines with J gene TRBJ2-7, with 9 bases aligning to TRBD1. In germline, CDR1 is LNHDA, CDR2 SQIVND (reference sequence). The CDR3 loop spans 15 amino acids. V lost 5 bases to trimming and J lost 3 bases; unmatched junction nucleotides: 8. The CDR3 spells CASSAPGTGYYEQYF. The DNA for the CDR3 is TGTGCCAGTAGTGCCCCCGGGACAGGGTACTACGAGCAGTACTTC.

The chain employs TRBV7-8 and TRBJ1-2; 7 positions agree with TRBD1. Germline assignment: CDR1 SGHVS and CDR2 FQNEAQ. This CDR3 is built from 14 residues. The junction had 6 bases not matched to a gene; V was cut back by 4 bases and J by 4 bases. The CDR3 loop is CASSSGTAAYGYTF. CDR3 DNA sequence: TGTGCCAGCAGCTCCGGGACAGCTGCCTATGGCTACACCTTC.

The chain uses TRBV23-1 and TRBJ2-7; D remains ambiguous. TRBV23-1 is an ORF, and what it does is uncertain. Trimming cost V 0 bases and J 2 bases, with 11 bases left between them. The CDR3 sequence is 15 residues long. CDR3 nucleotides: TGCGCCAGCAGTCAATCTGAACTGTTAACCTACGAGCAGTACTTC. Protein: CASSQSELLTYEQYF.

The V call is TRBV19, the J call TRBJ2-5; the D gene is possibly TRBD2 (7 bases). V was shortened by 1 base and J by 4 bases, with 13 bases between the two germline ends. Germline loops: CDR1 LNHDA, CDR2 SQIVND (reference sequence). The CDR3 extends over 15 amino acids. The CDR3 nucleotides read TGTGCCAGTAGTATAGGGCGGGGGCCGGGAGAGACCCAGTACTTC. It is translated as CASSIGRGPGETQYF.

This clone was observed a single time. V is TRBV7-2 and J is TRBJ2-5, with 10 bases aligning to TRBD1. V lost 5 bases and J lost 4; bases outside the gene matches: 4. The germline V gene has CDR1 SGHTA and CDR2 FQGNSA. This CDR3 contains 14 residues. CDR3 amino acids: CASSPRDRGETQYF. The CDR3 DNA follows: TGTGCCAGCAGCCCGCGGGACAGGGGAGAGACCCAGTACTTC.

There are a few counts of this clone. The J gene is TRBJ1-6, the V gene TRBV5-4, with D maybe TRBD1 (6 bases). There are 16 residues in the CDR3. Trimming pared 4 bases from V and 3 bases from J, leaving 14 bases between. CDR1 and CDR2 (germline): SGHNT, YYREEE (reference sequence). CDR3 DNA sequence: TGTGCCAGCAGCCCGTCGTCGGGACACTATAATTCACCCCTCCACTTT. It codes for CASSPSSGHYNSPLHF.

The J gene is TRBJ2-7, the V gene TRBV23-1; no definite D call. Being an ORF, TRBV23-1 has a function that is uncertain. V was trimmed by 4 bases and J by 2 bases, leaving 3 bases between them. CDR3 size: 11 residues. As DNA, the CDR3 is TGCGCCAGCAGTCCGGCCTACGAGCAGTACTTC. Amino acids: CASSPAYEQYF.

The chain combines TRBV4-3 with TRBJ2-1, with 8 nucleotides matching TRBD2. With 1 base clipped from V and 9 bases from J, the junction kept 5 bases outside the gene matches. This CDR3 has 14 amino acids. Germline CDR1 LGHNA, CDR2 YSLEER. The CDR3 sequence is CASSQAGGSVEQFF. The CDR3 DNA sequence: TGCGCCAGCAGCCAAGCGGGGGGGAGTGTTGAGCAGTTCTTC.

The chain uses TRBV5-5 and TRBJ1-2, with 11 bases lining up with TRBD1. The CDR3 spans 14 residues. Losses at the gene ends were 5 bases for V and 2 bases for J; bases not matched to a gene: 2. From germline, CDR1 is SGHKS and CDR2 YYEKEE (reference sequence). In nucleotides, the CDR3 is TGTGCCAGCAGTCGGGACAGGGGGAACTATGGCTACACCTTC. Translated, it gives CASSRDRGNYGYTF.

V and J are TRBV3-1 (or the pseudogene TRBV3-2) and TRBJ2-7; TRBD2 is a possible D gene (5 bases). CDR1 is LGHDT, CDR2 YNNKEL, per germline (reference sequence). The CDR3 consists of 16 residues. The ends were cut back, 1 base at V and 5 bases at J, with 18 bases in the middle. The CDR3 region has the DNA TGTGCCAGCAGCCAAGGTGGCACTAGATATGGAAACGAGCAGTACTTC. Its protein is CASSQGGTRYGNEQYF.